This TCR beta chain was found in a study of blood T cell repertoires in COVID-19. J lost 4 bases, V lost 4 bases, and 12 bases had no gene match. The CDR3 totals 18 residues. Germline V gives CDR1 SEHNR, CDR2 FQNEAQ (reference sequence). Clones were read by immunoSEQ multiplex PCR, and TCRdb kept only the in-frame ones, dropping some. The sample has approximately 250,000 clones; about 80% are singletons. The receptor's source is a woman aged 45-60 years with acute or convalescent COVID-19. The source material was peripheral blood. The J gene is TRBJ2-1, the V gene TRBV7-9; 11 nucleotides agree with TRBD2. The CDR3 protein is CASSSSTSGSFPYNEQFF. The CDR3 nucleotides read TGTGCCAGCAGCTCGAGCACTAGCGGGAGTTTCCCTTACAATGAGCAGTTCTTC.